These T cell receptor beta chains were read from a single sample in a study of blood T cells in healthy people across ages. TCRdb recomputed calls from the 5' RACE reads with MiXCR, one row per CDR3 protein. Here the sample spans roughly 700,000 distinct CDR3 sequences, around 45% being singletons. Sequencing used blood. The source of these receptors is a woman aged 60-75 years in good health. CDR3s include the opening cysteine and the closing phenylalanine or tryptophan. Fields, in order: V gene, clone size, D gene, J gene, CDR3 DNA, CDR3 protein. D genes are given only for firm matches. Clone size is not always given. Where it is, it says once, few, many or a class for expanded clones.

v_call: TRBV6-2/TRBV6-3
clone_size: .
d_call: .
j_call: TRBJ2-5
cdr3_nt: TGTGCCAGCAGCAGAACCGGGACGGCGGACGAGACCCAGTACTTC
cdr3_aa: CASSRTGTADETQYF

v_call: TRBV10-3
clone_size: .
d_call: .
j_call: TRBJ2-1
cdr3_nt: TGTGCCATCAGTCCAACAGGGGAGGGAGAGACCCAGTTCTTC
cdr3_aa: CAISPTGEGETQFF

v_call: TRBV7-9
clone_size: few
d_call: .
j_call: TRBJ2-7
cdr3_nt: TGTGCCAGCAGCCCCATGGACGAGCAGTACTTC
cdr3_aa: CASSPMDEQYF

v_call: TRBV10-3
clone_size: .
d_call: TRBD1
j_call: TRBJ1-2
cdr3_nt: TGTGCCATCAGTGGGGACAGGGCAGTTGGCTACACCTTC
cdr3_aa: CAISGDRAVGYTF

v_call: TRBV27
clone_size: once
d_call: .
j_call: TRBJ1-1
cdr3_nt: TGTGCCAGCAGGACCCCGGGACTCATGAACACTGAAGCTTTCTTT
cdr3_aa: CASRTPGLMNTEAFF

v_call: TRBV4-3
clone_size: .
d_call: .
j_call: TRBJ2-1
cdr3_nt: TGCGCCAGCAGCCAAGGAGGGCCTAGCATCCATGAGCAGTTCTTC
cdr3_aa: CASSQGGPSIHEQFF

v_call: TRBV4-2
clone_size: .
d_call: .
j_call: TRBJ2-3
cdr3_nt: TGTGCCAGCAGCAGGAGTGGCGGGAAAGATACGCAGTATTTT
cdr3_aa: CASSRSGGKDTQYF

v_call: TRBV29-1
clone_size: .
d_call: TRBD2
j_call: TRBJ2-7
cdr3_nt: TGCAGCGTTGAAGGGACTAGCGGGAGCTACGAGCAGTACTTC
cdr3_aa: CSVEGTSGSYEQYF

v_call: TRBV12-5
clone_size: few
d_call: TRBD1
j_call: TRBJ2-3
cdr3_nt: TGTGCTAGTGCCACGACAGGGGAACGCACAGATACGCAGTATTTT
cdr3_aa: CASATTGERTDTQYF

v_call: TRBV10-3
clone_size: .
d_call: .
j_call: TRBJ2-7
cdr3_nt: TGTGCCGCCACAAGTTTCGCGGGGAGGAGCTCCTACGAGCAGTACTTC
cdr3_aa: CAATSFAGRSSYEQYF

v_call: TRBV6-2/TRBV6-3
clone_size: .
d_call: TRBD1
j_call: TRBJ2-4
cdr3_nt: TGTGCCAGCAGTCGACCGACCGGGACAGGGATGGGGGAGCAGTACTTC
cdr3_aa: CASSRPTGTGMGEQYF

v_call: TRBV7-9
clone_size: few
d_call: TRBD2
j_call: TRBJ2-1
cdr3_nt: TGTGCCAGCAGCTTATCGTCCAGCGGGAGGGCCTTTGAGCAGTTCTTC
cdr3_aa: CASSLSSSGRAFEQFF

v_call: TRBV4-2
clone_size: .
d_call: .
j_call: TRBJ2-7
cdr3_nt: TGTGCCAGCAGCCCCGAAGGGGATGCATCCTACGAGCAGTACTTC
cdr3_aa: CASSPEGDASYEQYF

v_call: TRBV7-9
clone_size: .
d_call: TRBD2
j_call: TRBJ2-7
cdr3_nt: TGTGCCAGCAGCTGGAGCGGGGCTGGGTCCTACGAGCAGTACTTC
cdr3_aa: CASSWSGAGSYEQYF

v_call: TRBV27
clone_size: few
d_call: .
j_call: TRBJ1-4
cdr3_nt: TGTGCCAGCAGTTTACGGACAACCGGGCAAAAACTGTTTTTT
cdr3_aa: CASSLRTTGQKLFF

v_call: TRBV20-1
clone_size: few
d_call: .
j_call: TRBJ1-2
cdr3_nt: TGCAGTGCTAGTAACTATGGCTACACCTTC
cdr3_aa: CSASNYGYTF

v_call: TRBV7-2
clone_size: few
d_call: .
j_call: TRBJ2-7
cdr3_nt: TGTGCCAGCAGCCACCCTGGCGGGAACAGGAGGGAGCAGTACTTC
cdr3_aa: CASSHPGGNRREQYF

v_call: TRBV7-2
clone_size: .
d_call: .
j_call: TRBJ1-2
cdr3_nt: TGTGCCAACAGCTCATCTTGGGGGGAAGTTGGCGGCTACACCTTC
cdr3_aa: CANSSSWGEVGGYTF

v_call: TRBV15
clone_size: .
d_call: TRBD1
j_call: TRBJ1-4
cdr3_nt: TGTGCCACCAGCAGAGATCATAAGGGGGCCATTAATGAAAAACTGTTTTTT
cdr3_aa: CATSRDHKGAINEKLFF

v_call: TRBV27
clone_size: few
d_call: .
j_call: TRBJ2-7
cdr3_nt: TGTGCCAGCAGGGAGGGAAGGCGCGGCTACGAGCAGTACTTC
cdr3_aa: CASREGRRGYEQYF

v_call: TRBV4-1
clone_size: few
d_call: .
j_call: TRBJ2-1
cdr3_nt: TGCGCCAGCAGCCAAGAGACAGTAATACACAATGAGCAGTTCTTC
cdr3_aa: CASSQETVIHNEQFF

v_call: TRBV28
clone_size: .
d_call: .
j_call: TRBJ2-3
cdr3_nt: TGTGCCAGCACCATTGTCCCGGGTTGGGGCACAGATACGCAGTATTTT
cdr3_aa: CASTIVPGWGTDTQYF

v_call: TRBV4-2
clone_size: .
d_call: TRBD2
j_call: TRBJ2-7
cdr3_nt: TGTGCCAGCAGCCAAGTTAGCGGGATGGGGGACGAGCAGTACTTC
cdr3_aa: CASSQVSGMGDEQYF

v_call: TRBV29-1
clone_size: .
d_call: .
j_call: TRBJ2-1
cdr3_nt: TGCAGCGTTGAAGGGTGGGAGACCCTCAATGAGCAGTTCTTC
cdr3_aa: CSVEGWETLNEQFF

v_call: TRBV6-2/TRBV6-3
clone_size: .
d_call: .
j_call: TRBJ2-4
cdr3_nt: TGTGCCAGCAGTTACAACGGGAGGACAGTGGGTTATGAGCAGTACTTC
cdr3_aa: CASSYNGRTVGYEQYF

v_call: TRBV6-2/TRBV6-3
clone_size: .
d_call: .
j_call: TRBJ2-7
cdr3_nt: TGTGCCAGCAGTTATCGCCAGGGGCCGTCCGGGAGCTCCTACGAGCAGTACTTC
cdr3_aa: CASSYRQGPSGSSYEQYF

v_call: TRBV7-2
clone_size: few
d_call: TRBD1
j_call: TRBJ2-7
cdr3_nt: TGTGCCAGCAGCTCTCGGGGACAGGTTGGTTCCGAGCAGTACTTC
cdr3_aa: CASSSRGQVGSEQYF

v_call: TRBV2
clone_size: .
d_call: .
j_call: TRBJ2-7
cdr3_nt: TGTGCCAAACACTGGACCCTCTACGAGCAGTACTTC
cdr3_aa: CAKHWTLYEQYF

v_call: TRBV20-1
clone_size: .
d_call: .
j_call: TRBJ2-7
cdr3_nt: TGCAGTGCGGAGGACCGAACCTACGAGCAGTACTTC
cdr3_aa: CSAEDRTYEQYF

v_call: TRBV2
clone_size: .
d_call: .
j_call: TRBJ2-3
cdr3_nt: TGTGCCAGCAACGAGGGGACATCAGATACGCAGTATTTT
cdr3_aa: CASNEGTSDTQYF

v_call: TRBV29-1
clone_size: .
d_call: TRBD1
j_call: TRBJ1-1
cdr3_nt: TGCAGCGCGGGAGACAGGGGAGCTTTCTTT
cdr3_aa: CSAGDRGAFF

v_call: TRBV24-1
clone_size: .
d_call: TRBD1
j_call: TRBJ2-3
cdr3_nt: TGTGCCACCAGTGATCCGACAGGGCCCAGCACAGATACGCAGTATTTT
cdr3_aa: CATSDPTGPSTDTQYF

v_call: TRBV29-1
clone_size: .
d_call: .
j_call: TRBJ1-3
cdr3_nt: TGCAGCGTTGAAGTTCGGGGGGCCTACTCTGGAAACACCATATATTTT
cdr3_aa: CSVEVRGAYSGNTIYF

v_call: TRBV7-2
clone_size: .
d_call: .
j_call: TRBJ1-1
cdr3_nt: TGTGCCAGCAGCCAGAGGGTTGAAGCTTTCTTT
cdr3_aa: CASSQRVEAFF

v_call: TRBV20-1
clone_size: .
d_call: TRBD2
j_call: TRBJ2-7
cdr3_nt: TGCAGTGCTAGAGACCCCCTAGCGGGAGGGCCTTTTGAGCAGTACTTC
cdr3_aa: CSARDPLAGGPFEQYF

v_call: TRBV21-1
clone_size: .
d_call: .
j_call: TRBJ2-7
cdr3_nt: TGTGCCAGCAGCATTAGACTAGCGGGAGAGAACGAGCAGTACTTC
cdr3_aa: CASSIRLAGENEQYF

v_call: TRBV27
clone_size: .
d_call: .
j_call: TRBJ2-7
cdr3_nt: TGTGCCAGCACCGGGAGCGTCTCCTACGAGCAGTACTTC
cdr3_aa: CASTGSVSYEQYF

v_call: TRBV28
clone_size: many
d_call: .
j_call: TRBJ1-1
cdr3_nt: TGTGCCAGCAGTTGGAGCACTGAAGCTTTCTTT
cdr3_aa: CASSWSTEAFF

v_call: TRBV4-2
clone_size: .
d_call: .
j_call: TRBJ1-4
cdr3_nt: TGTGCCAGCAGCCAAGGGGTCCGGGTCGAAAAACTGTTTTTT
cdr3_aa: CASSQGVRVEKLFF

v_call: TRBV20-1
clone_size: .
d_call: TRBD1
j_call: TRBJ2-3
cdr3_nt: TGCAGTGCTAGAGATTCACAGGGGGCGAATACGCAGTATTTT
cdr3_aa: CSARDSQGANTQYF

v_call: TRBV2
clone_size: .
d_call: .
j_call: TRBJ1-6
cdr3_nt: TGTGCCAGCAGTGAAGTTGGTGGATCGGCCCTCCACTTT
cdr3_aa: CASSEVGGSALHF

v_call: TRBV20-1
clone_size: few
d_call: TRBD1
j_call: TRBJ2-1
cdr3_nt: TGCAGTGCTACCCCGACAGGGGGCGCTGAGCAGTTCTTC
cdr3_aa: CSATPTGGAEQFF

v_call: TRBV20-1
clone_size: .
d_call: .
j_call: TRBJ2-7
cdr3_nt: TGCAGTGCTAGAGAGCGGGACTTCTACTACGAGCAGTACTTC
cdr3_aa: CSARERDFYYEQYF

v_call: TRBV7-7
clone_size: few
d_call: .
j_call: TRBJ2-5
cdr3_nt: TGTGCCAGCAGCTCGGACAGTTCAGAGACCCAGTACTTC
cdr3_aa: CASSSDSSETQYF

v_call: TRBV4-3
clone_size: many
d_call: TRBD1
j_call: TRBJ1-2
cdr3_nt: TGCGCCAGCAGCCAAGTTCAGACAGGGAGTTATGGCTACACCTTC
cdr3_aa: CASSQVQTGSYGYTF

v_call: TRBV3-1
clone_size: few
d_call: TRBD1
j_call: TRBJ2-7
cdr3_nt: TGTGCCAGCAGCCGATGGACAGGGAACGAGCAGTACTTC
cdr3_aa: CASSRWTGNEQYF

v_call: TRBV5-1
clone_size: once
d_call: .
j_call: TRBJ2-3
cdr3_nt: TGCGCCAGCAGCCCTGGACTCACCGGGGGCACAGATACGCAGTATTTT
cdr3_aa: CASSPGLTGGTDTQYF

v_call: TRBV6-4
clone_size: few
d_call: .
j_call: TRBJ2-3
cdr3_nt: TGTGCCAGCAGTGAAGAGCCTACCAGTACGCAGTATTTT
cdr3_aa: CASSEEPTSTQYF

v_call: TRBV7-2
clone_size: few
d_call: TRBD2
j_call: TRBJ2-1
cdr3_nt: TGTGCCAGCAGTTTTTCTAGCGGTTACAATGAGCAGTTCTTC
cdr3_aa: CASSFSSGYNEQFF